The 13 T cell receptor beta chains listed next were all sequenced from one sample in a study of low-dose radiotherapy and immunotherapy resistance in tumors (dated by TCRdb to between 2022 and 2023). First-strand cDNA was synthesized with Superscript III and a set of TRAV- and TRBV-specific primers, covering both TCRalpha and TCRbeta chains. TCRs were amplified with Phusion for approximately 20 PCR cycles using a constant-region primer together with the adapter attached to the V primers. TCRdb ran its own pipeline on the public reads, namely fastp trimming at Q25 and MiXCR clone calling, and kept in-frame beta chains. Identical CDR3 proteins give one entry, which carries the most common genes and DNA. Across this sample there are 9,500 to 15,000 distinct CDR3 sequences, with under 85% seen only once. The top ten constitute approximately 3.6% of the sample. These receptors all come from a human donor with advanced metastatic prostate, ovarian, gallbladder or colorectal cancer (not recorded which). This table probably holds off-target reads from a library built for another chain.

As DNA, the CDR3 is TGCGCCAGCAGCTTGCCTAGCGGAGGAGCCTACGAGCAGTACTTC. Translating gives CASSLPSGGAYEQYF. V gene TRBV5-1 combines with J gene TRBJ2-7; 7 bases agree with TRBD2. Unmatched junction bases numbered 6, after V lost 1 base and J lost 2 bases. Germline CDR1 reads SGHRS; CDR2 reads YFSETQ. The CDR3 sequence is 15 residues long. Full variable domain (rest looked up from reference TRBV5-1 and TRBJ2-7): KAGVTQTPRYLIKTRGQQVTLSCSPISGHRSVSWYQQTPGQGLQFLFEYFSETQRNKGNFPGRFSGRQFSNSRSEMNVSTLELGDSALYLCASSLPSGGAYEQYFGPGTRLTVT.

The genes are TRBV6-2 or TRBV6-3 and TRBJ2-1; no reliable D call. This CDR3 spans 15 amino acids. V lost 8 bases and J 1 base, leaving 15 bases between the germline ends. Germline-derived CDR1 and CDR2 are MNHEY and SVGEGT. CDR3 protein: CASARRGLSYNEQFF. DNA of the CDR3: TGTGCCAGCGCACGCAGAGGTTTGTCCTACAATGAGCAGTTCTTC.

The chain is built from TRBV5-5 and TRBJ2-3; unclear D gene. Trimming cost V 4 bases and J 6 bases, with 9 bases left between them. The length of the CDR3 is 12 residues. Germline CDR1 and CDR2: SGHKS and YYEKEE (reference sequence). The CDR3 loop is CASSPMGDTQYF. DNA of the CDR3: TGTGCCAGCAGCCCAATGGGCGATACGCAGTATTTT. Looking up the rest from reference TRBV5-5 and TRBJ2-3 gives the full variable domain: DAGVTQSPTHLIKTRGQQVTLRCSPISGHKSVSWYQQVLGQGPQFIFQYYEKEERGRGNFPDRFSARQFPNYSSELNVNALLLGDSALYLCASSPMGDTQYFGPGTRLTVL.

This chain joins TRBV5-1 and TRBJ2-1; TRBD2 agrees at 8 bases. The CDR3 has 15 amino acids. The germline gives CDR1 SGHRS, CDR2 YFSETQ. The trim removed 0 bases at V and 2 bases at J, leaving 1 base unmatched. CDR3 DNA: TGCGCCAGCAGCTTGGCTAGCGGGCCCTACAATGAGCAGTTCTTC. As protein: CASSLASGPYNEQFF.

The chain recombines TRBV29-1 with TRBJ2-3, with D possibly being TRBD1 or TRBD2 (6 bases each). Germline V gives CDR1 SQVTM, CDR2 ANQGSEA. The CDR3 loop spans 14 amino acids. Trimming cost V 4 bases and J 2 bases, with 13 bases left between them. CDR3 in amino acids: CSVAWGAVTDTQYF. CDR3 sequence (DNA): TGCAGCGTTGCTTGGGGGGCGGTCACAGATACGCAGTATTTT.

The chain carries TRBV15 and TRBJ2-2; TRBD2 aligns across 11 bases. Unmatched junction bases numbered 23, after V lost 5 bases and J lost 6 bases. Germline V gene data show CDR1 as LNHNV and CDR2 as YYDKDF (reference sequence). CDR3 length: 21 amino acids. CDR3 in DNA: TGTGCCACCAGCCGGGACAGACACCACACACTAGCGGGAGAGTTGGCCGGGGAGCTGTTTTTT. Its translation is CATSRDRHHTLAGELAGELFF.

The V call is TRBV5-1, the J call TRBJ2-1, with 9 positions matching TRBD2. Germline values: CDR1 SGHRS, CDR2 YFSETQ. Trimming took 3 bases from V and 10 from J; bases not matched to a gene: 14. This CDR3 has 16 residues. The CDR3 loop is CASSSSGAGGKDEQFF. Here the CDR3 DNA reads TGCGCCAGCAGCTCCTCAGGAGCGGGAGGCAAAGACGAGCAGTTCTTC. Looking up the rest from reference TRBV5-1 and TRBJ2-1 gives the full variable domain: KAGVTQTPRYLIKTRGQQVTLSCSPISGHRSVSWYQQTPGQGLQFLFEYFSETQRNKGNFPGRFSGRQFSNSRSEMNVSTLELGDSALYLCASSSSGAGGKDEQFFGPGTRLTVL.

J is TRBJ1-1 and V is TRBV18; D is ambiguous. Germline V lookup: CDR1 KGHSH, CDR2 LQKENI. Trimming cost V 0 bases and J 1 base, with 9 bases left between them. This CDR3 spans 15 amino acids. For the CDR3, the DNA is TGTGCCAGCTCACCACCGTCCGGATCGAACACTGAAGCTTTCTTT. This gives the protein CASSPPSGSNTEAFF.

The chain carries TRBV12-3 or TRBV12-4 and TRBJ2-3; D gene uncertain. V lost 7 bases and J lost 1, with 3 bases in between. CDR3 length: 11 amino acids. Written as DNA, the CDR3 is TGTGCCAGCACCGGCACAGATACGCAGTATTTT. Its translation is CASTGTDTQYF.

The V and J genes are TRBV20-1 and TRBJ2-2; D might be TRBD2 (6 bases). Trimming left V 3 bases short and J 6 bases short, with 11 bases between. Germline values: CDR1 DFQATT, CDR2 SNEGSKA (reference sequence). The CDR3 loop spans 13 amino acids. The CDR3 DNA sequence: TGCAGTGCTAGCCAGGAGCGGGCCGGGGAGCTGTTTTTT. This gives the protein CSASQERAGELFF.

The gene calls are TRBV9 and TRBJ2-2, with 10 bases lining up with TRBD2. V lost 3 bases to trimming and J lost 6 bases; unmatched junction nucleotides: 8. Looked up from germline, CDR1 is SGDLS and CDR2 is YYNGEE. The CDR3 extends over 16 amino acids. DNA for the CDR3: TGTGCCAGCAGCGGAGCTAGCGGGAGTGTCTCCGGGGAGCTGTTTTTT. Its translation: CASSGASGSVSGELFF.

This chain connects TRBV4-3 to TRBJ2-1; tentative D call: TRBD2 (6 bases). The CDR3 spans 16 residues. V dropped 4 bases and J dropped 5 bases, with 18 bases sitting between them. CDR1 and CDR2 from the germline V gene are LGHNA and YSLEER. The DNA of the CDR3 is TGCGCCAGCAGCCCGGGTCCGGGGGAAGGAGACAATGAGCAGTTCTTC. Translated, it gives CASSPGPGEGDNEQFF.

V is TRBV28 and J is TRBJ1-1, with D maybe TRBD1 (5 bases). V lost 10 bases and J lost 7, with 16 bases in between. Per the germline V gene, CDR1 is MDHEN and CDR2 is SYDVKM. CDR3 length equals 12 residues. The DNA for the CDR3 is TGTGCCACCGGGCAATGGGACGGTGAAGCTTTCTTT. It encodes CATGQWDGEAFF.